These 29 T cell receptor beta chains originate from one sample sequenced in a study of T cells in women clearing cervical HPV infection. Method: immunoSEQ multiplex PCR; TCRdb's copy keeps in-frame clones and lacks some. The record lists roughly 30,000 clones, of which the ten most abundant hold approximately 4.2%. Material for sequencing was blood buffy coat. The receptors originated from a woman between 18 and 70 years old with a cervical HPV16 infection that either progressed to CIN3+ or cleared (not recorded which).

CDR3 sequence reads: CASSFRKGAADEQYF. The sequenced part of the CDR3 DNA is TGTGCCAGCAGTTTTCGAAAGGGGGCGGCAGACGAG. The chain recombines TRBV12-3 or TRBV12-4 with TRBJ2-7; TRBD1 agrees at 7 bases. The read ends 3 residues shy of where the CDR3 ends; the end is completed using the germline J gene. The length of the CDR3 is 15 residues. V gave up 3 bases and J gave up 5 bases; unmatched junction bases: 10.

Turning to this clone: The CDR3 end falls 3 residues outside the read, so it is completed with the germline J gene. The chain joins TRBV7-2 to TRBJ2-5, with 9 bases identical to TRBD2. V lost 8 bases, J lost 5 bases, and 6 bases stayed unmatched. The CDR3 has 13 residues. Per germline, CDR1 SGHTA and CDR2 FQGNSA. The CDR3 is CASVAGVSETQYF. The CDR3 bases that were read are TGTGCCAGCGTAGCGGGAGTCAGTGAGACC.

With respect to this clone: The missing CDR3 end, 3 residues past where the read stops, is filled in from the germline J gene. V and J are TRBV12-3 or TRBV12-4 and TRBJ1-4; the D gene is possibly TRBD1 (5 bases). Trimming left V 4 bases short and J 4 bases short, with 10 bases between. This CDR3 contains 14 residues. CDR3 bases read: TGTGCCAGCAGTTCACCCAGGGATAATGAAAAA. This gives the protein CASSSPRDNEK. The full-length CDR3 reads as CASSSPRDNEKLFF.

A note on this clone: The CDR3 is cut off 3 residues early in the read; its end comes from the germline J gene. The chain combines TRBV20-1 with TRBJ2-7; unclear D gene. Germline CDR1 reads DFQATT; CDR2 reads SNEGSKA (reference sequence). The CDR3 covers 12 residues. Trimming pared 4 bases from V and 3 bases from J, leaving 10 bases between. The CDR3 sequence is CSANPPGYEQYF. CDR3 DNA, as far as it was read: TGCAGTGCTAACCCCCCGGGCTACGAG.

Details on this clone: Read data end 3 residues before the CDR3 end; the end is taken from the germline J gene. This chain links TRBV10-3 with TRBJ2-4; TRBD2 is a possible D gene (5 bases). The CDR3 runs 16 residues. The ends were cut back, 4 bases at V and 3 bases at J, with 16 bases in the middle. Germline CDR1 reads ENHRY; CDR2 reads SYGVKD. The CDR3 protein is CAISALAIRGKNIQYF. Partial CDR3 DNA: TGTGCCATCAGTGCATTAGCTATACGGGGCAAAAACATT.

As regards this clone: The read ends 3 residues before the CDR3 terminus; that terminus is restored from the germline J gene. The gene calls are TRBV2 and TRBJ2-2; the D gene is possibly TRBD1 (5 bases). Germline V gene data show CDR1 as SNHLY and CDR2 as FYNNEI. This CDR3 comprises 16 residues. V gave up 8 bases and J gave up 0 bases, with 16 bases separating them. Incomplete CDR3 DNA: TGTGCCAGCTTACCAAAGGGCAGGGCGAACACCGGGGAG. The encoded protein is CASLPKGRANTGE. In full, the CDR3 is CASLPKGRANTGELFF.

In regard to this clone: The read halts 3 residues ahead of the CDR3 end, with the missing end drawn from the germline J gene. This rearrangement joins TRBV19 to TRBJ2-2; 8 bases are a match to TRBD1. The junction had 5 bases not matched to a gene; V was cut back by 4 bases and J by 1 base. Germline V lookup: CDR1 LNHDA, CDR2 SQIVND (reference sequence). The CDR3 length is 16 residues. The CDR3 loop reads CASSTQGAGNTGELFF. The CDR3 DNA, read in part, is TGTGCCAGTAGTACGCAGGGGGCCGGGAACACCGGGGAG.

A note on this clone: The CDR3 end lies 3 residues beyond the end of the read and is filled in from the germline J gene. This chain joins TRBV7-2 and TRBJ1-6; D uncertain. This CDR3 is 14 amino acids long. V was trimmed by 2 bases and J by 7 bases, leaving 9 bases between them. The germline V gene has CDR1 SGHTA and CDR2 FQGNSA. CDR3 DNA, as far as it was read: TGTGCCAGCAGCTTAATCCAGAGAAATTCACCC. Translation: CASSLIQRNSP. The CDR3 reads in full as CASSLIQRNSPLHF.

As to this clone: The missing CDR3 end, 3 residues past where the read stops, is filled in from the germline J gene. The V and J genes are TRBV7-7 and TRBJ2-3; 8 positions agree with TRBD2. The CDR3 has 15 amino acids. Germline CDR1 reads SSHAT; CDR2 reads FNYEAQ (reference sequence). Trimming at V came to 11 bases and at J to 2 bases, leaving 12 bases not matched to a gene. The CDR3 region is CAPEGERGPTDTQYF. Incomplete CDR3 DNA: TGTGCCCCCGAAGGCGAGCGGGGGCCCACAGATACG.

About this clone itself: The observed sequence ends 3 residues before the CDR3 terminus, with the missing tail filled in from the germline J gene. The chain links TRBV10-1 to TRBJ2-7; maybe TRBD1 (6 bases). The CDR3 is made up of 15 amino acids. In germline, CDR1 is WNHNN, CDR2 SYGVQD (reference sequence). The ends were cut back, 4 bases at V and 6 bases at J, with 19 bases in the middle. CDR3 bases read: TGCGCCAGCAGTGGCCCCCCCCGACAGGCCCTCGAG. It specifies CASSGPPRQALE. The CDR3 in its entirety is CASSGPPRQALEQYF.

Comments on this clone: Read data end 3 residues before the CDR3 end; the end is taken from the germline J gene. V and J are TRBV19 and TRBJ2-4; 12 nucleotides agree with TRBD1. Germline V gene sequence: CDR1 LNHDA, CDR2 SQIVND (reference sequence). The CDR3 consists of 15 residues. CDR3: CASSIGTGGLFDQYF. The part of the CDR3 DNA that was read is TGTGCCAGTAGTATTGGGACAGGGGGCCTTTTTGAT. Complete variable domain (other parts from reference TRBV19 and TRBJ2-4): DGGITQSPKYLFRKEGQNVTLSCEQNLNHDAMYWYRQDPGQGLRLIYYSQIVNDFQKGDIAEGYSVSREKKESFPLTVTSAQKNPTAFYLCASSIGTGGLFDQYFGAGTRLSVL.

The CDR3 loop is CASSAFRDRFHEQYF. The covered CDR3 bases are TGTGCCAGCAGCGCGTTCCGGGACAGGTTTCACGAG. The rearrangement uses TRBV7-8 and TRBJ2-7, with 8 bases matching TRBD1. The read stops 3 residues short of the end of the CDR3; the missing end is completed from the germline J gene. Germline assignment: CDR1 SGHVS and CDR2 FQNEAQ. The CDR3 has 15 amino acids. The V and J ends lost 5 bases and 5 bases, in that order; junction bases with no gene match: 11. The full variable domain, completed using reference TRBV7-8 and TRBJ2-7, is GAGVSQSPRYKVAKRGQDVALRCDPISGHVSLFWYQQALGQGPEFLTYFQNEAQLDKSGLPSDRFFAERPEGSVSTLKIQRTQQEDSAVYLCASSAFRDRFHEQYFGPGTRLTVT.

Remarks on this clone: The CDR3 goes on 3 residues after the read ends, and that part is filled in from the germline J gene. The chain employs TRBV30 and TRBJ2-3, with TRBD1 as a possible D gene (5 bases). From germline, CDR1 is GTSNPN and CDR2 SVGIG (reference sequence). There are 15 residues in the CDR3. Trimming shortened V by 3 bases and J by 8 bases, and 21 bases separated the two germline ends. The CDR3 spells CAWRDFPPTDRTQYF. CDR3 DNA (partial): TGTGCCTGGAGAGACTTTCCACCGACAGACCGTACG.

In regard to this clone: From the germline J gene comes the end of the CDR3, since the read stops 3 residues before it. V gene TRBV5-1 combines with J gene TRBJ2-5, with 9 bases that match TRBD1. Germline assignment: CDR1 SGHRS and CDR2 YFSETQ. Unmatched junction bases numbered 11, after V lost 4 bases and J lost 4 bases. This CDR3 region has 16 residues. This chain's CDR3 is CASSRTTQGAGETQYF. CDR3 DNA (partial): TGCGCCAGCAGCCGAACCACACAGGGGGCCGGAGAGACC.

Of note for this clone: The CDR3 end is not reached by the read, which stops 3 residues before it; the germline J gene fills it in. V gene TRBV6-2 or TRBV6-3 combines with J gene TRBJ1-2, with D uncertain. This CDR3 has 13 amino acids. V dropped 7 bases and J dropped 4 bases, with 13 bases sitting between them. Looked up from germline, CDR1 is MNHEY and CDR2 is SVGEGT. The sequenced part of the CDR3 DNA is TGTGCCAGCACCACCTCAAGGGTCTATGGC. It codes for CASTTSRVYG. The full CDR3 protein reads CASTTSRVYGYTF.

The CDR3 region is CASSTYTADTQYF. The covered CDR3 bases are TGTGCCAGCAGCACGTATACTGCAGATACG. The rearrangement joins TRBV7-2 to TRBJ2-3; no clear D. The read halts 3 residues ahead of the CDR3 end, with the missing end drawn from the germline J gene. Germline lookup yields CDR1 SGHTA and CDR2 FQGNSA. The CDR3 has 13 amino acids. V lost 5 bases, J lost 4 bases, and 10 bases lay in between.

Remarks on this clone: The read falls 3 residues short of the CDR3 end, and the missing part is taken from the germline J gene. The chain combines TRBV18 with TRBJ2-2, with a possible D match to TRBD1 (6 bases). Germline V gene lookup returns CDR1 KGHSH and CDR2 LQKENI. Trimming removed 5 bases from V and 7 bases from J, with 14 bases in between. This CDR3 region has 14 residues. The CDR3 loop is CASSSDRAHGELFF. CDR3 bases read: TGTGCCAGCTCATCGGACAGAGCCCACGGGGAG.

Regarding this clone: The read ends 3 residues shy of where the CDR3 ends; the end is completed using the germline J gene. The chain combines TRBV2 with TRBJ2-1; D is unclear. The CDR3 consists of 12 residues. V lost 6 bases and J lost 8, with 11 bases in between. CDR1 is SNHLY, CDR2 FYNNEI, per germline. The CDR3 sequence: CASSYAADEQFF. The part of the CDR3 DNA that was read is TGTGCCAGCAGCTACGCGGCAGATGAG.

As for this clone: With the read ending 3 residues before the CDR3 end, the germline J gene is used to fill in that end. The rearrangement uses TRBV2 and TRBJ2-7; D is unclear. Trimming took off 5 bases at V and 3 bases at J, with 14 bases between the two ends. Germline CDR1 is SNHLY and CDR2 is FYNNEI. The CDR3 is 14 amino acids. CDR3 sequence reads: CASSHRGTFYEQYF. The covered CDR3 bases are TGTGCCAGCAGTCACCGCGGAACTTTCTACGAG. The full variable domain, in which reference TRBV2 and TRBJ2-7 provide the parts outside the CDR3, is EPEVTQTPSHQVTQMGQEVILRCVPISNHLYFYWYRQILGQKVEFLVSFYNNEISEKSEIFDDQFSVERPDGSNFTLKIRSTKLEDSAMYFCASSHRGTFYEQYFGPGTRLTVT.

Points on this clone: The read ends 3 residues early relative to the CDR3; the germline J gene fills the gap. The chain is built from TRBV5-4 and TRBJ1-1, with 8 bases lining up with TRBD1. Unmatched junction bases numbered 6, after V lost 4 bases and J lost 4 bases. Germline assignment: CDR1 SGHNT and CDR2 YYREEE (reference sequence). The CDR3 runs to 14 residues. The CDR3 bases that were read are TGTGCCAGCAGCGGAACAGGGGGTGGCACTGAA. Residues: CASSGTGGGTE. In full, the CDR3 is CASSGTGGGTEAFF.

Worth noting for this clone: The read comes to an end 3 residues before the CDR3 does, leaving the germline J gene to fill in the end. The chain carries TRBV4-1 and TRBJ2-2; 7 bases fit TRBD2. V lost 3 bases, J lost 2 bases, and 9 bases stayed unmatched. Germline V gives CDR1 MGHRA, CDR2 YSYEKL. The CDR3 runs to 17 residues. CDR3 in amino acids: CASSHPSGNRNTGELFF. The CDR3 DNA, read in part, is TGCGCCAGCAGCCACCCTAGCGGTAATCGTAACACCGGGGAG.

The covered CDR3 bases are TGTGCCAGTCGTGGGGGGGCTGAA. This codes for CASRGGAE. The full CDR3 is CASRGGAEAFF. V is TRBV7-9 and J is TRBJ1-1; D is perhaps TRBD1 (5 bases). The sequenced fragment ends 3 residues before the CDR3 boundary, so the rest is inferred from the germline J gene. Trimming removed 9 bases at V and 6 bases at J, with 11 bases between. Germline V lookup: CDR1 SEHNR, CDR2 FQNEAQ (reference sequence). The CDR3 contains 11 residues.

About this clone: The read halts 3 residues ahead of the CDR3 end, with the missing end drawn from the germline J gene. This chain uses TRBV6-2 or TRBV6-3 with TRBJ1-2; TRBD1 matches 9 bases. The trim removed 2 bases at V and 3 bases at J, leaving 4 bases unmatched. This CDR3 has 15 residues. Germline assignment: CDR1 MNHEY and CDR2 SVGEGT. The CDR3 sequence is CASSYTGGVYYGYTF. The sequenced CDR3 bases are TGTGCCAGCAGTTACACAGGGGGCGTCTACTATGGC.

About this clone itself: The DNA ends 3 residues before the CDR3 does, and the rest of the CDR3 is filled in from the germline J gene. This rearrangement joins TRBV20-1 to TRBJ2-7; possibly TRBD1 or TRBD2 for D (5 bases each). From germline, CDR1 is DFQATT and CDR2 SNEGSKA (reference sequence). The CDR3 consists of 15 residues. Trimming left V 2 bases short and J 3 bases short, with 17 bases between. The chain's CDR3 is CSARNGQGDFYEQYF. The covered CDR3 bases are TGCAGTGCTAGAAATGGTCAGGGAGATTTCTACGAG.

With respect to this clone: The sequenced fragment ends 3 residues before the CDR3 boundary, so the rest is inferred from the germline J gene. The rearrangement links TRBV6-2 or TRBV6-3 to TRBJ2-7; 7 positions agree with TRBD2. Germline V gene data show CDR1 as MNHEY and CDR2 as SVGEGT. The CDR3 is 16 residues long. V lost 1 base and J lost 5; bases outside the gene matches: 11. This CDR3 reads CASSYFQAGVADEQYF. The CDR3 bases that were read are TGTGCCAGCAGTTACTTTCAGGCGGGAGTGGCGGACGAG.

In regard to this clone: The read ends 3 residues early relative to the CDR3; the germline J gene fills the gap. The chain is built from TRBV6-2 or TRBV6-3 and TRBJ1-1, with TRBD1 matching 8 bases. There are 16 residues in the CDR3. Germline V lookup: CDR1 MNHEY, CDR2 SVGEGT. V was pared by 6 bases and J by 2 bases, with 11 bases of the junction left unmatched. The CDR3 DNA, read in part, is TGTGCCAGCAGAGACGACAGGGGACTCCGTAACACTGAA. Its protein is CASRDDRGLRNTE. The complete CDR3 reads CASRDDRGLRNTEAFF.

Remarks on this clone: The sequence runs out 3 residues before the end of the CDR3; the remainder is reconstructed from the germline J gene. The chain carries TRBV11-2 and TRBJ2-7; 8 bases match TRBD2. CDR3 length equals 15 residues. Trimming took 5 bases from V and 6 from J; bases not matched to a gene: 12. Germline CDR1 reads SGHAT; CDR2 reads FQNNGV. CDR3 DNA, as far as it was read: TGTGCCAGCAGCCTTAGGGGCTCAGCGGGGGTCGAG. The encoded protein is CASSLRGSAGVE. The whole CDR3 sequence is CASSLRGSAGVEQYF.

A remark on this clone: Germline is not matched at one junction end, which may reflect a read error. Incomplete CDR3 DNA: TGCGCCAGCAGCCAAGATCACCGGGGTTCTGAAAAA. Amino acid sequence: CASSQDHRGSEK. The full CDR3 reads CASSQDHRGSEKLFF. The chain combines TRBV4-2 with TRBJ1-4; no clear D. The read ends 3 residues before the CDR3 terminus; that terminus is restored from the germline J gene. The CDR3 is 15 amino acids. Germline V CDR1 and CDR2: LGHNA, YNFKEQ.

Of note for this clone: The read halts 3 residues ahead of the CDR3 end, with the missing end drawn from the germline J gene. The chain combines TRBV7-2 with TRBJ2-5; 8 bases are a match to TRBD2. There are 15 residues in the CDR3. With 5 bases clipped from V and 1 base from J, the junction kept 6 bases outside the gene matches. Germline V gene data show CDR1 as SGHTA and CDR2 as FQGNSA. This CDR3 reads CASSATGGFQETQYF. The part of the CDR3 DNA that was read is TGTGCCAGCAGCGCGACGGGGGGGTTCCAAGAGACC.